A single sample is the source of the 22 T cell receptor beta chains below, sequenced in a study of CD8+ T cells in alopecia areata. Once RNA had been extracted, it was reverse transcribed into cDNA to act as the sequencing template. Some clones are missing from TCRdb's copy, which holds only in-frame ones; the method was immunoSEQ multiplex PCR. Among about 140,000 clones listed, about half were seen once. The starting material was CD4+ T cells sorted from blood, obtained at week 0. The source is a human donor with alopecia areata.

This chain joins TRBV14 and TRBJ2-5; TRBD2 matches at 7 bases. The V gene end was trimmed by 6 bases and the J gene end by 7 bases; junction bases not matched to a gene: 8. The germline CDR1 and CDR2 sequences are SGHDN and FVKESK. There are 13 residues in the CDR3. Here the CDR3 reads CASSSSGGGTQYF. The CDR3 DNA is TGTGCCAGCAGTTCTAGCGGAGGCGGGACCCAGTACTTC. Complete variable domain (other parts from reference TRBV14 and TRBJ2-5): EAGVTQFPSHSVIEKGQTVTLRCDPISGHDNLYWYRRVMGKEIKFLLHFVKESKQDESGMPNNRFLAERTGGTYSTLKVQPAELEDSGVYFCASSSSGGGTQYFGPGTRLLVL.

The J gene is TRBJ2-7, the V gene TRBV5-1; 11 bases fit TRBD1. Trimming at V came to 0 bases and at J to 3 bases, leaving 2 bases not matched to a gene. Germline CDR1 and CDR2: SGHRS and YFSETQ. CDR3 length equals 15 residues. The CDR3 loop reads CASSLEGQGVYEQYF. CDR3 coding DNA: TGCGCCAGCAGCTTGGAGGGACAGGGGGTCTACGAGCAGTACTTC. Combining the CDR3 with reference TRBV5-1 and TRBJ2-7 gives the whole variable domain KAGVTQTPRYLIKTRGQQVTLSCSPISGHRSVSWYQQTPGQGLQFLFEYFSETQRNKGNFPGRFSGRQFSNSRSEMNVSTLELGDSALYLCASSLEGQGVYEQYFGPGTRLTVT.

Here the CDR3 DNA reads TGTGCCTGGAGCACAGGGACCGGGGAGCTGTTTTTT. Translating it yields CAWSTGTGELFF. The gene calls are TRBV30 and TRBJ2-2, with D possibly matching TRBD1 (6 bases). This CDR3 spans 12 amino acids. Germline-derived CDR1 and CDR2 are GTSNPN and SVGIG (reference sequence). V was shortened by 3 bases and J by 5 bases, with 7 bases between the two germline ends. Filled out from reference TRBV30 and TRBJ2-2, the complete variable domain reads SQTIHQWPATLVQPVGSPLSLECTVEGTSNPNLYWYRQAAGRGLQLLFYSVGIGQISSEVPQNLSASRPQDRQFILSSKKLLLSDSGFYLCAWSTGTGELFFGEGSRLTVL.

J is TRBJ2-7 and V is TRBV18, with 12 bases matching TRBD1. This CDR3 has 17 residues. The V gene's germline CDR1 is KGHSH and CDR2 LQKENI. V was clipped by 2 bases and J by 4 bases; unmatched bases: 9. CDR3 region: CASSPIASGQGAYEQYF. The CDR3 DNA reads as TGTGCCAGCTCACCAATTGCATCGGGACAGGGGGCGTACGAGCAGTACTTC.

This clone was observed a handful of times. The CDR3 DNA is TGTGCCACTCGTCACAGGCCCTACGAGCAGTACTTC. Translating it yields CATRHRPYEQYF. This chain uses TRBV28 with TRBJ2-7; TRBD1 might be the D (5 bases). The CDR3 is 12 residues long. Germline values: CDR1 MDHEN, CDR2 SYDVKM. Trimming took 10 bases from V and 2 from J, leaving 12 bases between them.

This clone showed up just a few times. This sequence joins TRBV29-1 and TRBJ2-1; D call uncertain. CDR3 length equals 13 residues. The V gene lost 7 bases and the J gene lost 5 bases, with 15 bases spanning the gap. Germline lookup yields CDR1 SQVTM and CDR2 ANQGSEA. The chain's CDR3 is CSATNQLNNEQFF. The CDR3 region has the DNA TGCAGCGCAACGAACCAACTTAACAATGAGCAGTTCTTC.

A few counts support this clone. The chain uses TRBV5-6 and TRBJ2-1; 7 bases fit TRBD2. This CDR3 spans 16 amino acids. Germline V gives CDR1 SGHDT, CDR2 YYEEEE. V was clipped by 4 bases and J by 0 bases; unmatched bases: 7. CDR3 residues: CASSPRRTSSYNEQFF. The CDR3 region has the DNA TGTGCCAGCAGCCCCAGGAGGACTAGCTCCTACAATGAGCAGTTCTTC.

This clone has a handful of counts. This chain links TRBV29-1 with TRBJ1-4; perhaps TRBD1 as D (6 bases). There are 17 residues in the CDR3. Germline-derived CDR1 and CDR2 are SQVTM and ANQGSEA. V was pared by 0 bases and J by 8 bases, with 22 bases between. The CDR3 loop reads CSVEEERGQGTAEKLFF. The CDR3 nucleotides are TGCAGCGTTGAAGAGGAGCGAGGTCAGGGGACCGCAGAAAAACTGTTTTTT.

The chain joins TRBV11-1 to TRBJ2-1, with TRBD1 matching 9 bases. Unmatched junction bases numbered 3, after V lost 6 bases and J lost 6 bases. Germline lookup yields CDR1 SGHAT and CDR2 FQDESV (reference sequence). The CDR3 has 13 amino acids. The CDR3 loop reads CASRLDRGNEQFF. CDR3 bases: TGTGCCAGCAGATTGGACAGGGGCAATGAGCAGTTCTTC.

V is TRBV2 and J is TRBJ2-7; 8 bases line up with TRBD1. The CDR3 loop spans 14 amino acids. CDR1 SNHLY and CDR2 FYNNEI come from the germline V gene. J lost 5 bases, V lost 0 bases, and 3 bases had no gene match. The CDR3 DNA reads TGTGCCAGCAGTGAAGCGCGGACAGGGAACGAGCAGTACTTC. Its protein is CASSEARTGNEQYF.

This clone was observed once. The chain has TRBV9 and TRBJ1-1, with 9 bases matching TRBD1. The length of the CDR3 is 15 residues. J lost 6 bases, V lost 0 bases, and 6 bases had no gene match. Germline V gene sequence: CDR1 SGDLS, CDR2 YYNGEE. Written as DNA, the CDR3 is TGTGCCAGCAGCGTAGGGGGACAGGGTAGCGCTGAAGCTTTCTTT. Protein product: CASSVGGQGSAEAFF. Combining the CDR3 with reference TRBV9 and TRBJ1-1 gives the whole variable domain DSGVTQTPKHLITATGQRVTLRCSPRSGDLSVYWYQQSLDQGLQFLIQYYNGEERAKGNILERFSAQQFPDLHSELNLSSLELGDSALYFCASSVGGQGSAEAFFGQGTRLTVV.

The chain uses TRBV29-1 and TRBJ1-2; D is unclear. The germline V gene has CDR1 SQVTM and CDR2 ANQGSEA. The CDR3 is 13 residues long. The V end was cut by 2 bases, the J end by 4 bases, with 11 bases between. The CDR3 is CSVERSLGYGYTF. Here the CDR3 DNA reads TGCAGCGTTGAACGAAGTCTCGGCTATGGCTACACCTTC.

The chain uses TRBV28 and TRBJ2-7; TRBD2 aligns across 7 bases. Germline-derived CDR1 and CDR2 are MDHEN and SYDVKM. CDR3 length: 13 amino acids. The J segment lost 6 bases and the V segment lost 5 bases, leaving 7 bases of the junction unmatched. The CDR3 DNA reads TGTGCCAGCAGTGAGGGGAGCGGGATCGAGCAGTACTTC. Its protein is CASSEGSGIEQYF.

This clone came up a few times. The V call is TRBV30, the J call TRBJ2-1; 10 bases are a match to TRBD2. Germline V lookup: CDR1 GTSNPN, CDR2 SVGIG (reference sequence). The CDR3 has 14 residues. V dropped 5 bases and J dropped 0; count of bases not matched to a gene: 1. The CDR3 loop reads CAWASGSSYNEQFF. The CDR3, as DNA: TGTGCCTGGGCTAGCGGGAGCTCCTACAATGAGCAGTTCTTC.

V and J are TRBV29-1 and TRBJ2-7; D remains ambiguous. Germline CDR1 SQVTM, CDR2 ANQGSEA. CDR3 length: 11 residues. Between the trimmed V and J ends, which lost 5 bases and 2 bases, there was a span of 7 bases. CDR3 sequence reads: CSVYWAYEQYF. The CDR3 coding sequence is TGCAGCGTTTACTGGGCCTACGAGCAGTACTTC.

Comments on this clone: At the DNA level, this CDR3 is encoded by other sequences in the same sample as well. The chain links TRBV4-2 to TRBJ2-5, with TRBD1 matching over 7 bases. This CDR3 is 14 amino acids long. In germline, CDR1 is LGHNA, CDR2 YNFKEQ. The V segment lost 4 bases and the J segment 2 bases; nucleotides outside the gene matches: 4. The CDR3 reads CASSPGRGQETQYF. The CDR3 nucleotides are TGTGCCAGCAGCCCGGGCAGGGGGCAAGAGACCCAGTACTTC.

The sample holds a few counts of this clone. The V gene is TRBV30, the J gene TRBJ1-5; TRBD1 might be the D (6 bases). V lost 3 bases and J lost 6, with 21 bases in between. From germline, CDR1 is GTSNPN and CDR2 SVGIG (reference sequence). CDR3 size: 16 residues. Written as DNA, the CDR3 is TGTGCCTGGAGCTACGGACTCGGGGGGCTTCTTCAGCCCCAGCATTTT. It specifies CAWSYGLGGLLQPQHF.

This sequence joins TRBV4-3 and TRBJ2-3; possibly TRBD1 for D (6 bases). CDR3 length equals 14 residues. From germline, CDR1 is LGHNA and CDR2 YSLEER. V lost 2 bases and J lost 3, with 9 bases in between. CDR3 loop: CASSQQTGTDTQYF. In DNA form, the CDR3 reads TGCGCCAGCAGCCAACAAACAGGGACAGATACGCAGTATTTT.

The chain couples TRBV4-2 to TRBJ1-2; no clear D. Per germline, CDR1 LGHNA and CDR2 YNFKEQ. The CDR3 totals 14 residues. V was clipped by 0 bases and J by 3 bases, with 8 bases between them. CDR3 DNA sequence: TGTGCCAGCAGCCAAGATCTGGCAGACTATGGCTACACCTTC. Translation: CASSQDLADYGYTF.

This clone was observed a few times. This chain joins TRBV27 and TRBJ1-2; D call uncertain. CDR3 size: 14 residues. Germline lookup yields CDR1 MNHEY and CDR2 SMNVEV (reference sequence). V lost 6 bases, J lost 4 bases, and 15 bases lay in between. In DNA form, the CDR3 reads TGTGCCAGCAGACCAAGGTTGCTGAGCTATGGCTACACCTTC. Encoded protein: CASRPRLLSYGYTF.

The chain uses TRBV29-1 and TRBJ2-1, with 8 bases identical to TRBD2. With V trimmed by 4 bases and J by 13 bases, 12 bases remained unmatched. This CDR3 comprises 13 residues. From germline, CDR1 is SQVTM and CDR2 ANQGSEA. This CDR3 is CSVVPTARGGQFF. The CDR3 region has the DNA TGCAGCGTTGTTCCAACCGCCCGGGGGGGACAGTTCTTC.

This clone was counted only a few times. The DNA of the CDR3 is TGTGCCATCAGTGAAGGGACAAATAAGGAGACCCAGTACTTC. It yields the protein CAISEGTNKETQYF. The chain couples TRBV10-3 to TRBJ2-5; D is possibly TRBD1 (6 bases). The CDR3 is 14 residues long. The ends were cut back, 3 bases at V and 5 bases at J, with 13 bases in the middle. Germline V lookup: CDR1 ENHRY, CDR2 SYGVKD.